These 8 T cell receptor beta chains were all obtained from the same sample, sequenced in a study of cytomegalovirus exposure and HLA in healthy donors. The PCR contained 60 Vbeta and 13 Jbeta primers. Profiling relied on immunoSEQ multiplex PCR, and the TCRdb table lists in-frame clones only, not all of them. The data contain 150,000 to 200,000 clones, about 85% of them singletons. Sequences were obtained from PBMCs. These TCRs come from a woman in her forties or fifties in good health and CMV-seronegative.

J is TRBJ1-4 and V is TRBV7-9; D remains ambiguous. This CDR3 region has 14 residues. Germline CDR1 is SEHNR and CDR2 is FQNEAQ (reference sequence). V was trimmed by 5 bases and J by 4 bases, leaving 11 bases between them. DNA for the CDR3: TGTGCCAGCAGCCCCGCTGGACTTAATGAAAAACTGTTTTTT. Its translation is CASSPAGLNEKLFF.

V and J are TRBV27 and TRBJ1-4; D remains unclear. The CDR3 is 15 amino acids. V was pared by 5 bases and J by 2 bases, with 12 bases between. Germline lookup yields CDR1 MNHEY and CDR2 SMNVEV (reference sequence). CDR3 residues: CASSQTPQTNEKLFF. CDR3 nucleotides: TGTGCCAGCAGTCAGACACCGCAGACTAATGAAAAACTGTTTTTT.

The chain links TRBV27 to TRBJ1-2, with TRBD1 as a possible D gene (6 bases). CDR1 is MNHEY and CDR2 is SMNVEV in the germline V gene (reference sequence). CDR3 length: 13 residues. Trimming took off 3 bases at V and 8 bases at J, with 13 bases between the two ends. In nucleotides, the CDR3 is TGTGCCAGCAGTTTCCCTGGACAGATGGGCTACACCTTC. Its translation: CASSFPGQMGYTF.

The J gene is TRBJ2-1, the V gene TRBV7-2, with D possibly being TRBD2 (5 bases). The germline CDR1 and CDR2 sequences are SGHTA and FQGNSA. There are 15 residues in the CDR3. V was trimmed by 1 base and J by 4 bases, leaving 11 bases between them. Written as DNA, the CDR3 is TGTGCCAGCAGCTTAGGGCACGGCGGGTACAATGAGCAGTTCTTC. Protein: CASSLGHGGYNEQFF. The variable domain in full, completed from reference TRBV7-2 and TRBJ2-1, reads GAGVSQSPSNKVTEKGKDVELRCDPISGHTALYWYRQSLGQGLEFLIYFQGNSAPDKSGLPSDRFSAERTGGSVSTLTIQRTQQEDSAVYLCASSLGHGGYNEQFFGPGTRLTVL.

The chain uses TRBV6-1 and TRBJ2-1; 7 positions match TRBD1. Germline values: CDR1 MNHNS, CDR2 SASEGT. The CDR3 is 15 residues long. With V trimmed by 5 bases and J by 4 bases, 8 bases remained unmatched. The CDR3, as DNA: TGTGCCAGCAGTCCGGACAGGACTTCTTACAATGAGCAGTTCTTC. It codes for CASSPDRTSYNEQFF.

This clone came up once. The chain uses TRBV10-3 and TRBJ2-3, with D possibly matching TRBD1 (5 bases). The V end was cut by 6 bases, the J end by 2 bases, with 9 bases between. The germline V gene encodes CDR1 ENHRY and CDR2 SYGVKD. This CDR3 has 13 amino acids. The CDR3, as DNA: TGTGCCATCAGGGACACCGACACAGATACGCAGTATTTT. It is translated as CAIRDTDTDTQYF.

This clone was observed a single time. The chain combines TRBV9 with TRBJ2-2; 11 bases match TRBD1. The V gene's germline CDR1 is SGDLS and CDR2 YYNGEE. There are 15 residues in the CDR3. Trimming at V came to 0 bases and at J to 8 bases, leaving 3 bases not matched to a gene. The CDR3 nucleotides are TGTGCCAGCAGCGTAGGGACAGGGGGCTTTGGGGAGCTGTTTTTT. This translates into CASSVGTGGFGELFF.

The chain recombines TRBV27 with TRBJ1-4; 10 nucleotides agree with TRBD1. The trim removed 6 bases at V and 8 bases at J, leaving 9 bases unmatched. CDR1 and CDR2 (germline): MNHEY, SMNVEV (reference sequence). The CDR3 covers 15 residues. The chain's CDR3 is CASSSFGTGEEKLFF. As DNA, the CDR3 is TGTGCCAGCAGCTCCTTCGGGACAGGGGAAGAAAAACTGTTTTTT.